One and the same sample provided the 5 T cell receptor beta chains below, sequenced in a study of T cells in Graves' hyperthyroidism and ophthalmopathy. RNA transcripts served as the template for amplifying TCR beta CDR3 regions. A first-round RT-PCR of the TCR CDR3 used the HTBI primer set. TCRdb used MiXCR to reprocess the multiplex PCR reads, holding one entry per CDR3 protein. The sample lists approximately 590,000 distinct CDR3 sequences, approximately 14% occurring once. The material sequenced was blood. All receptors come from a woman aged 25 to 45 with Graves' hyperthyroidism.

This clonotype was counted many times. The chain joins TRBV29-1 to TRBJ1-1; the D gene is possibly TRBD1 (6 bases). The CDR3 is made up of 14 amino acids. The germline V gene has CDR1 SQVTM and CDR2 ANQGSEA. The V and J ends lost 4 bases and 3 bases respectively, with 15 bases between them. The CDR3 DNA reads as TGCAGCGTTGGGGGGGGGGCAGTAGACACTGAAGCTTTCTTT. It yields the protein CSVGGGAVDTEAFF.

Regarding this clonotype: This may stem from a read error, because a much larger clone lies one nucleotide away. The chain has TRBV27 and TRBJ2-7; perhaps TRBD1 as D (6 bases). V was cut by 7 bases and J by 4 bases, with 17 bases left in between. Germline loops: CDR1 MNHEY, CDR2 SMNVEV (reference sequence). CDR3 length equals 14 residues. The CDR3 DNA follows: TGTGCCAGCATGCCCGGGACACTTGAATACGAGCAGTACTTC. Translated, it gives CASMPGTLEYEQYF.

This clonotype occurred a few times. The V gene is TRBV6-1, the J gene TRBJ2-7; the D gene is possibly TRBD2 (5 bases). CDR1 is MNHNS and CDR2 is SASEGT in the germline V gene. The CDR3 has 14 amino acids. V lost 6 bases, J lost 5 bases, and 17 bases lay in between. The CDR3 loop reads CASSQAPLGDEQYF. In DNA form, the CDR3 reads TGTGCCAGCAGCCAGGCCCCGCTCGGGGACGAGCAGTACTTC.

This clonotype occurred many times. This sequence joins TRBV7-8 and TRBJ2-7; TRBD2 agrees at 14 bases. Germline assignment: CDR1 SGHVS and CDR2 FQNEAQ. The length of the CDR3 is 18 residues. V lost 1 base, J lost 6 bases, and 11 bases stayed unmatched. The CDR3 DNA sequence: TGTGCCAGCAGCTTAGACCTGGGACTAGCGGGAGCAAAAGCCGAGCAGTACTTC. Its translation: CASSLDLGLAGAKAEQYF.

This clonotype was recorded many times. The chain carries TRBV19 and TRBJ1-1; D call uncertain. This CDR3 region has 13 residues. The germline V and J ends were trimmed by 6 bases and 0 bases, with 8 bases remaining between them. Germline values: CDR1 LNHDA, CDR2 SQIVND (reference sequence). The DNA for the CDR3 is TGTGCCAGTAGCAAAGCGATGAACACTGAAGCTTTCTTT. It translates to CASSKAMNTEAFF. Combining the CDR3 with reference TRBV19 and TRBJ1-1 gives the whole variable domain DGGITQSPKYLFRKEGQNVTLSCEQNLNHDAMYWYRQDPGQGLRLIYYSQIVNDFQKGDIAEGYSVSREKKESFPLTVTSAQKNPTAFYLCASSKAMNTEAFFGQGTRLTVV.